This T cell receptor beta chain came from a study of cytomegalovirus exposure and HLA in healthy donors. Across the study: Previous work identified roughly 120 million unique TCR beta sequences from around 180 million T cells. Notes on the study in general: A later analysis associated some 16,000 TCR beta sequences with HLA alleles at a 0.05 false discovery rate. There were some public TCRs occurring in many donors, but most TCR sequences were rare.

As for this clone: No antigen is known for it.

Primers: 60 Vbeta forward and 13 Jbeta reverse. Profiled with immunoSEQ multiplex PCR; TCRdb holds only in-frame clones, not every one. The data show about 150,000 clones, 78% seen once. Germline loops: CDR1 MNHNS, CDR2 SASEGT. This CDR3 has 14 amino acids. Trimming removed 7 bases from V and 2 bases from J; junction bases left unmatched: 7. V and J are TRBV6-1 and TRBJ2-7, with 8 positions matching TRBD1. This TCR was sampled from a man aged 40-50 years in good health and CMV-seropositive. The sequenced material came from PBMCs. The CDR3 here is CASIWGQETYEQYF. CDR3 DNA: TGTGCCAGCATTTGGGGACAGGAAACCTACGAGCAGTACTTC.